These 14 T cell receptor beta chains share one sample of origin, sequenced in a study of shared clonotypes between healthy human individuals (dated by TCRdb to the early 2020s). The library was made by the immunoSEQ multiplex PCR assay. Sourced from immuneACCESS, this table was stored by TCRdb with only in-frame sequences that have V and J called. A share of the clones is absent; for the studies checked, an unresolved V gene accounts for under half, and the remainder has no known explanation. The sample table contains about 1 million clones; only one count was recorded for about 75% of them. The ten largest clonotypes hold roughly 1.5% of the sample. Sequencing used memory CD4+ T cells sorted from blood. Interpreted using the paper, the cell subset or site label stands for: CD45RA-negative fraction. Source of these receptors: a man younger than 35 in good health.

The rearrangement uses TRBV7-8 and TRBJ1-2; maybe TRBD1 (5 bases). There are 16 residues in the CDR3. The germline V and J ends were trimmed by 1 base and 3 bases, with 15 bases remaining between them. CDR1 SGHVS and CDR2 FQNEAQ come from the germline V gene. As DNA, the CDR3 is TGTGCCAGCAGCTTAGTAGGGGTGACACGTTACTATGGCTACACCTTC. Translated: CASSLVGVTRYYGYTF.

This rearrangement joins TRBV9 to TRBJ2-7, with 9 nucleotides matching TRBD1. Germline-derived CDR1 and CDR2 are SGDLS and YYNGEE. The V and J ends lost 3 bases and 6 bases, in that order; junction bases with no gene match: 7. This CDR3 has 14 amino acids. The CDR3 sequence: CASSESDRGGEQYF. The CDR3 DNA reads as TGTGCCAGCAGCGAGTCGGACAGGGGAGGCGAGCAGTACTTC.

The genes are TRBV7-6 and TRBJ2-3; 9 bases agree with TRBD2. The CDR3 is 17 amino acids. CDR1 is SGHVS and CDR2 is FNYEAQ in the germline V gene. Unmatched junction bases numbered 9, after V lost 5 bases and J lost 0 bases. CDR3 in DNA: TGTGCCAGCAGCCGTCGCCTAGCGGGGTCTAGCACAGATACGCAGTATTTT. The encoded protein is CASSRRLAGSSTDTQYF.

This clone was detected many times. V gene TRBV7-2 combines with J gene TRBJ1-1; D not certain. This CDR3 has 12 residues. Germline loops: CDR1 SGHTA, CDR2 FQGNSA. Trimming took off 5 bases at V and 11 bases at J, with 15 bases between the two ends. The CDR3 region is CASSPSTMGAFF. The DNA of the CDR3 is TGTGCCAGCAGCCCCTCTACGATGGGGGCTTTCTTT.

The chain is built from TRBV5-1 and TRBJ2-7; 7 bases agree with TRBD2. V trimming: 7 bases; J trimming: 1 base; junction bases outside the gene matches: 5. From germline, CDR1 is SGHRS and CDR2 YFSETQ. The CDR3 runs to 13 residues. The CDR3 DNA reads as TGCGCCAGCCATCTAGCGGAGTCCTACGAGCAGTACTTC. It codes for CASHLAESYEQYF.

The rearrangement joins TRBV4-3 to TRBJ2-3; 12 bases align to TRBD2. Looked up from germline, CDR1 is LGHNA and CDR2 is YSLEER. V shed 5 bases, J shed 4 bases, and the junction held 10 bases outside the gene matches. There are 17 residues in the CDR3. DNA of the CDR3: TGCGCCAGCAGCGCCCGACTAGCGGGAGATAGACCAGATACGCAGTATTTT. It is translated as CASSARLAGDRPDTQYF.

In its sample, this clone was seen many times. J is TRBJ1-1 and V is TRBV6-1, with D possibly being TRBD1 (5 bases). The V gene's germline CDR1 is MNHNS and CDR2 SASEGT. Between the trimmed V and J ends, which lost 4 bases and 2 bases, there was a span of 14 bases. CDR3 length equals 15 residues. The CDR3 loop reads CASSVFRDLNTEAFF. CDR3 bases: TGTGCCAGCAGTGTCTTCCGGGACTTAAACACTGAAGCTTTCTTT.

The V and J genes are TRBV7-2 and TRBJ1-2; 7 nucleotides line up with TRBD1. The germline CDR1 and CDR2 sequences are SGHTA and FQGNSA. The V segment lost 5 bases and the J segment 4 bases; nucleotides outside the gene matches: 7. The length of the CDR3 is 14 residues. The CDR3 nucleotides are TGTGCCAGCAGCCCGACAGGGCAATCCTATGGCTACACCTTC. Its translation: CASSPTGQSYGYTF.

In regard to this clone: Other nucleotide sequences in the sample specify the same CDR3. This CDR3 reads CASNGQGGSPLHF. Here the CDR3 DNA reads TGCGCCAGCAATGGACAGGGGGGTTCACCCCTCCACTTT. This rearrangement joins TRBV10-2 to TRBJ1-6, with 10 bases lining up with TRBD1. CDR1 and CDR2 (germline): WSHSY, SAAADI. J gave up 9 bases and V 7 bases, and 3 bases lay outside the gene matches. The CDR3 extends over 13 amino acids.

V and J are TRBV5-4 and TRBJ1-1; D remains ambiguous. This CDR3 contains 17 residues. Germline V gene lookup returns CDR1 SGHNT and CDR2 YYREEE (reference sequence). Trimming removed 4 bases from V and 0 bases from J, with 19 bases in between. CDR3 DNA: TGTGCCAGCAGCCCCAACCGTGGAGTTAGTATGAACACTGAAGCTTTCTTT. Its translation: CASSPNRGVSMNTEAFF. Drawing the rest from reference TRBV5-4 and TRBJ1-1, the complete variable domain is ETGVTQSPTHLIKTRGQQVTLRCSSQSGHNTVSWYQQALGQGPQFIFQYYREEENGRGNFPPRFSGLQFPNYSSELNVNALELDDSALYLCASSPNRGVSMNTEAFFGQGTRLTVV.

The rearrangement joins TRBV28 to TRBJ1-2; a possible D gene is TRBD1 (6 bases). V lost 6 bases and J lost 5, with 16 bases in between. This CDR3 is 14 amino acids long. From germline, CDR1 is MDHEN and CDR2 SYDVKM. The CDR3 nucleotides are TGTGCCAGCAGGGGATCAGAGGGGGGATATGGCTACACCTTC. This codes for CASRGSEGGYGYTF.

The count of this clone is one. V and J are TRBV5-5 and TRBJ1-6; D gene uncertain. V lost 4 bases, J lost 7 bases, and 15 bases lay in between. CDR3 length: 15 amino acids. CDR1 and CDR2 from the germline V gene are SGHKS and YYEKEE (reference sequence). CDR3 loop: CASSPDGQRNSPLHF. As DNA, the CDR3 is TGTGCCAGCAGCCCCGACGGGCAGAGAAATTCACCCCTCCACTTT.

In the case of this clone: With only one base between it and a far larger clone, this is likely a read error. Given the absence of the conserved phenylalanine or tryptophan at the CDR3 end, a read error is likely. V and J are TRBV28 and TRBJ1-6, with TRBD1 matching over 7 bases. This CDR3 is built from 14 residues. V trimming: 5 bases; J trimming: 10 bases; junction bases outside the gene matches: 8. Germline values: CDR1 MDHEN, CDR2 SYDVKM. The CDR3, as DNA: TGTGCCAGCAGTCCTCTGACAGGGAGGTCACCCCTCCACCTT. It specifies CASSPLTGRSPLHL.

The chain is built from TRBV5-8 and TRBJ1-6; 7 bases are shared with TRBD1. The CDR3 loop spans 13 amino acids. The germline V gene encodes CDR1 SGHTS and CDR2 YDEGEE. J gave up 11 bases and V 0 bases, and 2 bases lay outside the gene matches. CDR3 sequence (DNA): TGTGCCAGCAGCTTGGGGCAGGGGGCACCCCTCCACTTT. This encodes CASSLGQGAPLHF. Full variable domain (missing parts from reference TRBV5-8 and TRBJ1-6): EAGVTQSPTHLIKTRGQQATLRCSPISGHTSVYWYQQALGLGLQFLLWYDEGEERNRGNFPPRFSGRQFPNYSSELNVNALELEDSALYLCASSLGQGAPLHFGNGTRLTVT.